The 9 T cell receptor beta chains reported below all come from one sample, sequenced in a study of blood T cell repertoires in COVID-19 (dated by TCRdb to the early 2020s). Library preparation was by the immunoSEQ multiplex PCR assay. Not all clones reach the TCRdb copy of this immuneACCESS table, which keeps in-frame sequences only. Checked studies attribute under half of the gap to unresolved V genes and leave the rest unexplained. This sample lists approximately 230,000 clones; about 85% were detected once. Around 3% of the sample is in the top ten clones. The material sequenced was peripheral blood. The receptors come from a man aged 18 to 30 with active or convalescent COVID-19.

The rearrangement uses TRBV4-3 and TRBJ2-2; weak D call: TRBD2 (6 bases). CDR3 size: 18 residues. V was trimmed by 0 bases and J by 0 bases, leaving 14 bases between them. The germline V gene encodes CDR1 LGHNA and CDR2 YSLEER. This CDR3 is CASSQDLWGVANTGELFF. The CDR3 DNA reads as TGCGCCAGCAGCCAAGATTTATGGGGGGTCGCGAACACCGGGGAGCTGTTTTTT.

The table lists this clone with a few counts. The chain recombines TRBV10-2 with TRBJ1-5; D not certain. This CDR3 region has 12 residues. The germline V gene has CDR1 WSHSY and CDR2 SAAADI. V was clipped by 3 bases and J by 4 bases, with 4 bases between them. CDR3 coding DNA: TGCGCCAGCAGTGACCAGAATCAGCCCCAGCATTTT. Translation gives CASSDQNQPQHF.

V usage is TRBV28 and J usage is TRBJ1-6; 11 bases map to TRBD1. CDR3 length equals 16 residues. In germline, CDR1 is MDHEN, CDR2 SYDVKM. V lost 6 bases to trimming and J lost 7 bases; unmatched junction nucleotides: 8. The CDR3 DNA reads as TGTGCCAGCAGCCGGGGACAGGGGGTCGGAAATTCACCCCTCCACTTT. Its translation: CASSRGQGVGNSPLHF.

The genes are TRBV18 and TRBJ2-7; D not certain. V lost 1 base to trimming and J lost 2 bases, with 9 bases between them. This CDR3 comprises 14 residues. Germline CDR1 KGHSH, CDR2 LQKENI. The CDR3 nucleotides are TGTGCCAGCTCACCACTGGCCGCCACCTACGAGCAGTACTTC. Translation: CASSPLAATYEQYF.

This clone was detected a few times. The chain employs TRBV2 and TRBJ2-1; perhaps TRBD2 as D (6 bases). V lost 7 bases and J 2 bases, leaving 12 bases between the germline ends. CDR1 and CDR2 (germline): SNHLY, FYNNEI. The CDR3 is made up of 14 amino acids. CDR3 amino acids: CASMGLSTYNEQFF. The CDR3 DNA is TGTGCCAGCATGGGACTTAGCACCTACAATGAGCAGTTCTTC.

This chain uses TRBV7-7 with TRBJ2-2, with D perhaps matching TRBD2 (6 bases). CDR3 size: 17 residues. Germline assignment: CDR1 SSHAT and CDR2 FNYEAQ (reference sequence). V dropped 5 bases and J dropped 6 bases, with 22 bases sitting between them. The CDR3 region is CASSPGGTTMGAGELFF. CDR3 DNA: TGTGCCAGCAGCCCAGGAGGGACGACCATGGGGGCCGGGGAGCTGTTTTTT.

This clone was seen a few times. The chain joins TRBV7-2 to TRBJ1-1; 8 positions agree with TRBD1. The V and J ends lost 7 bases and 1 base, in that order; junction bases with no gene match: 5. Germline CDR1 SGHTA, CDR2 FQGNSA. CDR3 length: 14 amino acids. In DNA, the CDR3 is TGTGCCAGCACCCCAGGACAGGGGAACACTGAAGCTTTCTTT. It codes for CASTPGQGNTEAFF.

The J gene is TRBJ2-7, the V gene TRBV4-3; TRBD1 matches 9 bases. The ends lost 3 bases at V and 5 bases at J; junction bases unmatched: 14. Germline V CDR1 and CDR2: LGHNA, YSLEER. The CDR3 length is 17 residues. The CDR3 region is CASSHVTTGTGLNEQYF. DNA for the CDR3: TGCGCCAGCAGCCACGTTACCACCGGGACAGGGTTAAACGAGCAGTACTTC.

The chain is built from TRBV6-2 or TRBV6-3 and TRBJ2-1; the match to TRBD2 covers 8 bases. This CDR3 contains 15 residues. Trimming at V came to 5 bases and at J to 6 bases, leaving 9 bases not matched to a gene. CDR1 and CDR2 (germline): MNHEY, SVGEGT. CDR3 protein: CASSRTSGAFNEQFF. The CDR3 DNA reads TGTGCCAGCAGTCGTACTAGCGGAGCATTCAATGAGCAGTTCTTC.